What follows are 27 T cell receptor beta chains derived from one specimen sequenced in a study of cytomegalovirus exposure and HLA in healthy donors. Researchers ran the PCR with 60 Vbeta and 13 Jbeta primers. This table comes from immunoSEQ multiplex PCR, and its TCRdb copy is limited to in-frame clones, with some not included. The data contain over 95,000 clones, about 78% of them singletons. Sequenced: PBMCs. These receptors all stem from a woman aged 40 to 50 in good health and CMV-seropositive.

This chain uses TRBV5-1 with TRBJ2-3; weak D call: TRBD1 (6 bases). Per germline, CDR1 SGHRS and CDR2 YFSETQ. CDR3 size: 15 residues. Trimming took 3 bases from V and 5 from J, leaving 16 bases between them. CDR3 DNA sequence: TGCGCCAGCAGCTCGCTACCAGGACAGCAAGATACGCAGTATTTT. Translation: CASSSLPGQQDTQYF. Drawing the rest from reference TRBV5-1 and TRBJ2-3, the complete variable domain is KAGVTQTPRYLIKTRGQQVTLSCSPISGHRSVSWYQQTPGQGLQFLFEYFSETQRNKGNFPGRFSGRQFSNSRSEMNVSTLELGDSALYLCASSSLPGQQDTQYFGPGTRLTVL.

This clone is a singleton in its sample. In the same sample, other DNA sequences code for this CDR3. The rearrangement links TRBV7-9 to TRBJ1-1; D is perhaps TRBD1 (5 bases). Germline V gene data show CDR1 as SEHNR and CDR2 as FQNEAQ (reference sequence). The CDR3 totals 15 residues. The ends were cut back, 0 bases at V and 3 bases at J, with 11 bases in the middle. CDR3 DNA: TGTGCCAGCAGCTTAGCCGGAGGAGGGGACACTGAAGCTTTCTTT. Encoded protein: CASSLAGGGDTEAFF.

This clone has just a few counts. The chain links TRBV5-1 to TRBJ2-7; 9 nucleotides align to TRBD2. Germline CDR1 is SGHRS and CDR2 is YFSETQ. After removal of 1 base from V and 2 bases from J, the junction contained 4 bases not matched to a gene. The CDR3 length is 15 residues. The CDR3 nucleotides are TGCGCCAGCAGCTTGATTGCGGGGGGGCCCTACGAGCAGTACTTC. The encoded protein is CASSLIAGGPYEQYF.

The rearrangement links TRBV7-2 to TRBJ2-5; 8 bases match TRBD2. Per germline, CDR1 SGHTA and CDR2 FQGNSA. V trimming: 5 bases; J trimming: 1 base; junction bases outside the gene matches: 9. The CDR3 extends over 16 amino acids. The CDR3 sequence is CASSPGSLAGQETQYF. CDR3 nucleotide sequence: TGTGCCAGCAGCCCTGGGTCGCTAGCGGGCCAAGAGACCCAGTACTTC.

This chain uses TRBV5-1 with TRBJ1-2; 7 bases agree with TRBD1. The ends lost 2 bases at V and 6 bases at J; junction bases unmatched: 7. Germline CDR1 reads SGHRS; CDR2 reads YFSETQ. The CDR3 is made up of 14 amino acids. CDR3 in amino acids: CASSLQGKGNGYTF. For the CDR3, the DNA is TGCGCCAGCAGCTTACAGGGGAAGGGCAATGGCTACACCTTC. Looking up the rest from reference TRBV5-1 and TRBJ1-2 gives the full variable domain: KAGVTQTPRYLIKTRGQQVTLSCSPISGHRSVSWYQQTPGQGLQFLFEYFSETQRNKGNFPGRFSGRQFSNSRSEMNVSTLELGDSALYLCASSLQGKGNGYTFGSGTRLTVV.

This chain connects TRBV2 to TRBJ2-7; weak D call: TRBD2 (5 bases). There are 13 residues in the CDR3. The V gene lost 4 bases and the J gene lost 0 bases, with 7 bases spanning the gap. The germline V gene encodes CDR1 SNHLY and CDR2 FYNNEI. The CDR3 sequence: CASSVRVSYEQYF. CDR3 coding DNA: TGTGCCAGCAGTGTGCGGGTCTCCTACGAGCAGTACTTC.

The chain carries TRBV27 and TRBJ2-7, with 8 bases that match TRBD2. The CDR3 totals 15 residues. With 6 bases clipped from V and 1 base from J, the junction kept 8 bases outside the gene matches. Per the germline V gene, CDR1 is MNHEY and CDR2 is SMNVEV (reference sequence). The CDR3 DNA reads as TGTGCCAGCAGCCGTAGCGGGGTTAGGTCCTACGAGCAGTACTTC. It codes for CASSRSGVRSYEQYF.

The chain is built from TRBV27 and TRBJ1-1; D possibly corresponds to TRBD1 (5 bases). CDR3 length: 15 residues. V was pared by 3 bases and J by 6 bases, with 17 bases between. Looked up from germline, CDR1 is MNHEY and CDR2 is SMNVEV (reference sequence). The CDR3 protein is CASSFQGQRRSEAFF. CDR3 coding DNA: TGTGCCAGCAGTTTCCAGGGTCAAAGAAGGTCTGAAGCTTTCTTT.

J is TRBJ1-5 and V is TRBV6-1; weak D call: TRBD1 (5 bases). V lost 6 bases, J lost 4 bases, and 7 bases lay in between. The germline V gene has CDR1 MNHNS and CDR2 SASEGT. The CDR3 has 12 amino acids. The CDR3 region is CASRTGNQPQHF. Written as DNA, the CDR3 is TGTGCCAGCAGAACAGGAAATCAGCCCCAGCATTTT.

This rearrangement joins TRBV7-9 to TRBJ1-2, with a tentative D call TRBD1 (5 bases). The germline gives CDR1 SEHNR, CDR2 FQNEAQ (reference sequence). Trimming took off 3 bases at V and 5 bases at J, with 7 bases between the two ends. This CDR3 has 12 residues. DNA for the CDR3: TGTGCCAGCAGCTTTGGGGGGTATGGCTACACCTTC. Translated: CASSFGGYGYTF.

This rearrangement joins TRBV4-2 to TRBJ1-5; TRBD1 is a possible D gene (5 bases). The CDR3 extends over 15 amino acids. Germline V CDR1 and CDR2: LGHNA, YNFKEQ. V was trimmed by 0 bases and J by 5 bases, leaving 11 bases between them. The CDR3 DNA reads TGTGCCAGCAGCCAAGAGGTGGGCAGGGATCAGCCCCAGCATTTT. This sequence encodes CASSQEVGRDQPQHF.

This clone has just one count. This rearrangement joins TRBV11-2 to TRBJ2-5; the D gene is possibly TRBD2 (7 bases). From germline, CDR1 is SGHAT and CDR2 FQNNGV. The CDR3 spans 14 residues. Trimming pared 1 base from V and 4 bases from J, leaving 10 bases between. The DNA for the CDR3 is TGTGCCAGCAGCTTAGGGGGGGGCGGAGAGACCCAGTACTTC. This translates into CASSLGGGGETQYF.

This chain connects TRBV30 to TRBJ1-1; TRBD1 matches at 9 bases. Looked up from germline, CDR1 is GTSNPN and CDR2 is SVGIG (reference sequence). The trim removed 4 bases at V and 10 bases at J, leaving 7 bases unmatched. The CDR3 length is 12 residues. The CDR3 bases are TGTGCCTGGAACAGGGGGCTGGGTCGAGCTTTCTTT. Translating it yields CAWNRGLGRAFF.

This clone was detected once. The V and J genes are TRBV19 and TRBJ1-4; TRBD1 might be the D (6 bases). This CDR3 region has 16 residues. Trimming removed 3 bases from V and 0 bases from J, with 11 bases in between. The germline V gene has CDR1 LNHDA and CDR2 SQIVND (reference sequence). This CDR3 reads CASSILGTPTNEKLFF. The DNA for the CDR3 is TGTGCCAGTAGTATTTTAGGGACACCAACTAATGAAAAACTGTTTTTT.

This clone appeared a single time. The rearrangement joins TRBV7-3 to TRBJ2-2; 12 bases are shared with TRBD1. V shed 1 base and J 6 bases; nucleotides not matched to a gene: 3. The CDR3 extends over 16 amino acids. CDR1 and CDR2 (germline): SGHTA, FQGTGA. CDR3 protein: CASSLSGTGGAGELFF. CDR3 nucleotides: TGTGCCAGCAGCTTAAGTGGGACAGGGGGCGCCGGGGAGCTGTTTTTT.

The gene calls are TRBV27 and TRBJ1-4; the match to TRBD1 covers 9 bases. Germline V CDR1 and CDR2: MNHEY, SMNVEV (reference sequence). The CDR3 is 16 residues long. Trimming took 6 bases from V and 3 from J; bases not matched to a gene: 8. CDR3 amino acids: CASSVGQGISNEKLFF. The CDR3 DNA reads as TGTGCCAGCAGCGTGGGACAGGGAATATCTAATGAAAAACTGTTTTTT.

The J gene is TRBJ1-1, the V gene TRBV10-3; tentatively, D is TRBD1 (5 bases). Germline V gives CDR1 ENHRY, CDR2 SYGVKD. V lost 2 bases to trimming and J lost 3 bases, with 13 bases between them. This CDR3 has 15 residues. CDR3 sequence reads: CAISERGDHDTEAFF. The CDR3 bases are TGTGCCATCAGTGAGCGGGGGGATCACGACACTGAAGCTTTCTTT.

This clone was observed a handful of times. This chain links TRBV2 with TRBJ1-3; weak D call: TRBD1 (6 bases). V shed 0 bases and J shed 3 bases, with 12 bases lying between them. From germline, CDR1 is SNHLY and CDR2 FYNNEI. This CDR3 has 16 residues. The CDR3 region has the DNA TGTGCCAGCAGTGAAGCTCAACCCAGGGGTGGAAACACCATATATTTT. This sequence encodes CASSEAQPRGGNTIYF.

The chain combines TRBV7-8 with TRBJ1-5, with 7 nucleotides matching TRBD1. CDR3 length equals 15 residues. With 3 bases clipped from V and 0 bases from J, the junction kept 2 bases outside the gene matches. The germline gives CDR1 SGHVS, CDR2 FQNEAQ. In nucleotides, the CDR3 is TGTGCCAGCAGCTTGGGGACAGTTAGCAATCAGCCCCAGCATTTT. Its protein product is CASSLGTVSNQPQHF.

The CDR3 nucleotides read TGTGCCAGCAGCTTTCCGGGGGGCGGTAATGAGCAGTTCTTC. Translated: CASSFPGGGNEQFF. The J gene is TRBJ2-1, the V gene TRBV7-6, with D tentatively TRBD2 (7 bases). V was shortened by 3 bases and J by 7 bases, with 13 bases between the two germline ends. This CDR3 is built from 14 residues. Germline CDR1 is SGHVS and CDR2 is FNYEAQ.

This chain joins TRBV30 and TRBJ1-2, with D possibly TRBD1 on 5 matching bases. V was trimmed by 1 base and J by 0 bases, leaving 12 bases between them. Germline CDR1 and CDR2: GTSNPN and SVGIG (reference sequence). The CDR3 contains 15 residues. DNA for the CDR3: TGTGCCTGGAGTGGTTCCAAAGGGGCTAACTATGGCTACACCTTC. It is translated as CAWSGSKGANYGYTF.

This sequence joins TRBV5-1 and TRBJ1-1; D not certain. CDR3 length equals 14 residues. Germline loops: CDR1 SGHRS, CDR2 YFSETQ. V was clipped by 0 bases and J by 0 bases, with 6 bases between them. CDR3 region: CASSLDGLNTEAFF. The CDR3 DNA reads as TGCGCCAGCAGCTTGGACGGTCTGAACACTGAAGCTTTCTTT.

This clone has just one count. This chain uses TRBV27 with TRBJ1-1; unclear D gene. The V gene lost 6 bases and the J gene lost 0 bases, with 14 bases spanning the gap. Germline V gives CDR1 MNHEY, CDR2 SMNVEV (reference sequence). The CDR3 extends over 15 amino acids. CDR3: CASRGTGWVNTEAFF. The CDR3 DNA reads as TGTGCCAGCAGGGGAACGGGGTGGGTGAACACTGAAGCTTTCTTT.

This clone has just a few counts. This sequence joins TRBV2 and TRBJ1-1; 8 positions match TRBD1. V lost 7 bases to trimming and J lost 3 bases; unmatched junction nucleotides: 10. The length of the CDR3 is 15 residues. Germline V gives CDR1 SNHLY, CDR2 FYNNEI. Here the CDR3 reads CASTHYGQGDTEAFF. CDR3 DNA sequence: TGTGCCAGCACTCATTATGGACAGGGCGACACTGAAGCTTTCTTT.

This chain links TRBV4-1 with TRBJ2-1; 7 nucleotides line up with TRBD2. The CDR3 sequence is 18 residues long. CDR1 and CDR2 from the germline V gene are MGHRA and YSYEKL. Trimming took 5 bases from V and 0 from J; bases not matched to a gene: 13. This chain's CDR3 is CASSTGLARGISYNEQFF. The CDR3 nucleotides read TGCGCCAGCAGCACCGGCCTCGCGCGGGGGATCTCCTACAATGAGCAGTTCTTC.

The rearrangement joins TRBV14 to TRBJ2-1; 13 bases fit TRBD2. The CDR3 is 16 amino acids. The V gene's germline CDR1 is SGHDN and CDR2 FVKESK. V gave up 4 bases and J gave up 4 bases; unmatched junction bases: 4. CDR3 amino acids: CASSPMGLAGYNEQFF. The CDR3 DNA sequence: TGTGCCAGCAGCCCCATGGGACTAGCGGGATACAATGAGCAGTTCTTC.

The gene calls are TRBV11-2 and TRBJ2-7, with a tentative D call TRBD2 (6 bases). The length of the CDR3 is 15 residues. Germline loops: CDR1 SGHAT, CDR2 FQNNGV. V was cut by 7 bases and J by 6 bases, with 22 bases left in between. The DNA for the CDR3 is TGTGCCAGCACCCTATCGACAGTTGGGAGGCGCGAGCAGTACTTC. Its translation: CASTLSTVGRREQYF. The full variable domain, completed using reference TRBV11-2 and TRBJ2-7, is EAGVAQSPRYKIIEKRQSVAFWCNPISGHATLYWYQQILGQGPKLLIQFQNNGVVDDSQLPKDRFSAERLKGVDSTLKIQPAKLEDSAVYLCASTLSTVGRREQYFGPGTRLTVT.